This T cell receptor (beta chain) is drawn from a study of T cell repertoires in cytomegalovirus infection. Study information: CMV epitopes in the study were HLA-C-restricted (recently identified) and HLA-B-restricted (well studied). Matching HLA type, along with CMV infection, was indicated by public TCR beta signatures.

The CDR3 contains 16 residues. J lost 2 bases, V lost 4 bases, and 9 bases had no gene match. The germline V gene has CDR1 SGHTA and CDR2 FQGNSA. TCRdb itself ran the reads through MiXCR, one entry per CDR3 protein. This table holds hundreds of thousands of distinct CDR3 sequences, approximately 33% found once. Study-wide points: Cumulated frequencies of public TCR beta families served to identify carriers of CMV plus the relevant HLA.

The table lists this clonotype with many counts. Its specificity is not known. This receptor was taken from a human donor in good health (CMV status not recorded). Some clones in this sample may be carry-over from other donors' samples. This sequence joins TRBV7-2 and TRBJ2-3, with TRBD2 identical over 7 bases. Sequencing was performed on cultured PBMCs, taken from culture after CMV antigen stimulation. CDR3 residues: CASSSAPRLATDTQYF. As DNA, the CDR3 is TGTGCCAGCAGCTCCGCCCCTCGACTAGCCACAGATACGCAGTATTTT.